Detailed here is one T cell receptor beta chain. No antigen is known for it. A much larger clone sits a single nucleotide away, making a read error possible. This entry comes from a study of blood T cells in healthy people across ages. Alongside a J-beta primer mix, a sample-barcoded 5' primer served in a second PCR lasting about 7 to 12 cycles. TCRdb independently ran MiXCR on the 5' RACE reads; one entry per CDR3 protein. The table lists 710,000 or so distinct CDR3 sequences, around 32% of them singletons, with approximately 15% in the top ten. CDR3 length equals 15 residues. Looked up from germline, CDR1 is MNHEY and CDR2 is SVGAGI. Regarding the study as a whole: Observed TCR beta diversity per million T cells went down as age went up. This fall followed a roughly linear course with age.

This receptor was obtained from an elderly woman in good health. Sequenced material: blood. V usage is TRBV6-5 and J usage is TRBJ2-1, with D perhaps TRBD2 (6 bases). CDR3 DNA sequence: TGTGCCAGCAGTTACTTCGGGGGAGCTTACAATGGGCAGTTCTTC. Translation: CASSYFGGAYNGQFF.